This T cell receptor (beta chain) was retrieved from a study of cytomegalovirus exposure and HLA in healthy donors. Primers: 60 Vbeta forward and 13 Jbeta reverse. Methods used by the authors: Tens of millions of unique TCR beta chains, roughly 11 million shared, were counted in a later analysis. This table comes from immunoSEQ multiplex PCR, and its TCRdb copy is limited to in-frame clones, with some not included. V, J and clone size were drawn from that table, and D and trimming were deduced from the DNA. The sample yields about 160,000 clones, roughly 80% seen once. General observations from the study: In a later analysis, TCR beta V- and J-gene trimming showed a link to a missense DCLRE1C variant. In a later analysis, at a false discovery rate of 0.05, 17,000 or so TCR beta sequences were associated with HLA alleles.

Germline V CDR1 and CDR2: SGHRS, YFSETQ. The CDR3 consists of 14 residues. V was cut by 10 bases and J by 5 bases, with 21 bases left in between. Points on this clone: Its antigen is unidentified.

The TCR was taken from a girl aged 2 to 9 in good health and CMV-seropositive. The V gene is TRBV5-1, the J gene TRBJ1-1; maybe TRBD1 (5 bases). The sample taken for sequencing was PBMCs. DNA of the CDR3: TGCGCCCAGCAGGCGGGACGGTGGGGAACTGAAGCTTTCTTT. This codes for CAQQAGRWGTEAFF.